Sequencing of this TCR beta chain was carried out in a study of graft-versus-host responses after intestinal transplantation. Study as a whole: Every transplant recipient was induced with anti-thymocyte globulin, then maintained on tacrolimus and steroids for about 3 years. Broader study findings: Detection of GvH clones occurred in recipient marrow, and some had their first appearance in ileum or blood.

This clone was detected a few times. Using immunoSEQ multiplex PCR, the repertoire was profiled, and TCRdb retains in-frame clones only, with some absent. The sample has some 4,600 clones; more than 25% are singletons. Plated together were about 200,000 CFSE-labeled responder cells and about 200,000 irradiated, violet-dye-labeled stimulator cells. Sorting of proliferating CFSE-low CD3+CD4+ and CD3+CD8+ responders took place after the reaction. There are 14 residues in the CDR3. Germline-derived CDR1 and CDR2 are SGHVT and SQSDAQ. V gave up 1 base and J gave up 2 bases, with 5 bases separating them. The sequence came from a human patient who received an intestinal transplant. This chain connects TRBV7-4 to TRBJ2-2; no clear D. Material: alloreactive CD4+ T cells from a mixed lymphocyte reaction culture, obtained before intestinal transplant. This sample's subset: CFSE-low proliferating T cells sorted from roughly six-day pre-transplant mixed lymphocyte reaction (GvH or HvG direction). DNA for the CDR3: TGTGCCAGCAGCTTAGGGGTTAACACCGGGGAGCTGTTTTTT. It codes for CASSLGVNTGELFF. Based on the CDR3 plus reference TRBV7-4 and TRBJ2-2, the full variable domain is GAGVSQSPRYKVAKRGRDVALRCDSISGHVTLYWYRQTLGQGSEVLTYSQSDAQRDKSGRPSGRFSAERPERSVSTLKIQRTEQGDSAVYLCASSLGVNTGELFFGEGSRLTVL.